The clone carrying this T cell receptor (beta chain) occurred many times. Its antigen remains unidentified. These data are taken from a study of T cell repertoires in cytomegalovirus infection. The wider study: Evidence of both CMV infection and a matching HLA type came from public TCR beta signatures.

TCRdb re-derived calls from the reads in MiXCR, one entry per CDR3 protein. The repertoire holds around 350,000 distinct CDR3 sequences, with 15% to 20% as singletons. Study conclusions and caveats: HLA-C-restricted CMV clonotypes gave the most frequent clonotype in two of eight donors.

The TCR originated in a human donor in good health (CMV status not recorded). Some clones in this sample may be carry-over from other donors' samples. The specimen sequenced was PBMCs.

The CDR3 nucleotides are TGTGCCAGCAGCCTCGCCGGGACAGAGAATCAGCCCCAGCATTTT. Its protein product is CASSLAGTENQPQHF. J is TRBJ1-5 and V is TRBV12-3 or TRBV12-4, with TRBD1 matching over 7 bases. The CDR3 has 15 amino acids. V trimming: 6 bases; J trimming: 4 bases; junction bases outside the gene matches: 9.